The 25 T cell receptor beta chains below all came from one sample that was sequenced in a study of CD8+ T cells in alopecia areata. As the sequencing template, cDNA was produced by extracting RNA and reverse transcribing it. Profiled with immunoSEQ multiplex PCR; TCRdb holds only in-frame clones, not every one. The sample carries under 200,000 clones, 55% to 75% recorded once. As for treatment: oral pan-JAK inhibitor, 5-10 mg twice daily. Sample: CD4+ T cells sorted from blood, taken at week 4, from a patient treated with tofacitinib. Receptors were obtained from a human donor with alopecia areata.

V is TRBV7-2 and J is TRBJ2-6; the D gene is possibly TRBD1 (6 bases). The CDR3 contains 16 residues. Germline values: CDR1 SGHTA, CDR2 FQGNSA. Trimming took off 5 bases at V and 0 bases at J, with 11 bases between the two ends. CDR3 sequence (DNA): TGTGCCAGCAGCGGAAGGACAGTCTCTGGGGCCAACGTCCTGACTTTC. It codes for CASSGRTVSGANVLTF.

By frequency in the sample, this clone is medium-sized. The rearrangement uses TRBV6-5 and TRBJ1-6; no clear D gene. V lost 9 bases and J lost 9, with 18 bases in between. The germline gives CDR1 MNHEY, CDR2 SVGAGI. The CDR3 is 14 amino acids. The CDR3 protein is CASSDRWRSSPLHF. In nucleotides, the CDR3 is TGTGCCAGTTCAGATCGGTGGAGGAGTTCACCCCTCCACTTT.

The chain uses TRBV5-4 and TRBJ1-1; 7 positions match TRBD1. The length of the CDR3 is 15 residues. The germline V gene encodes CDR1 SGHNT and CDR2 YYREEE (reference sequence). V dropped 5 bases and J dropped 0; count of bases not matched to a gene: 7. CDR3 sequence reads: CASSYNRGVNTEAFF. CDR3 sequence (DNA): TGTGCCAGCAGTTATAACAGGGGAGTGAACACTGAAGCTTTCTTT.

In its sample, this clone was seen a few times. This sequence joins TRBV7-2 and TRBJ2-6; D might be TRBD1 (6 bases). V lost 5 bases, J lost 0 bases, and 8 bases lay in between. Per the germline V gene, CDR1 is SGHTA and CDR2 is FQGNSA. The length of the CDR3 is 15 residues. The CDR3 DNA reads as TGTGCCAGCAGCCGGGACAACTCTGGGGCCAACGTCCTGACTTTC. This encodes CASSRDNSGANVLTF.

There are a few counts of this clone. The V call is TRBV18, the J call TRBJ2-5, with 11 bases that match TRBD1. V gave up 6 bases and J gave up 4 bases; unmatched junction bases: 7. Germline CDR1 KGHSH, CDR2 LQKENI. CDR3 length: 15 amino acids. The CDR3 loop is CASSRTGGFGETQYF. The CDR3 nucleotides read TGTGCCAGCTCGCGGACAGGGGGCTTTGGAGAGACCCAGTACTTC.

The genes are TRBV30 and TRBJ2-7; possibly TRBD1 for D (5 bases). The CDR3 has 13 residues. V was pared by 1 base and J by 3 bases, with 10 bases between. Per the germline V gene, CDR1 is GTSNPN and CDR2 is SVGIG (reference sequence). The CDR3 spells CAWSGQTHYEQYF. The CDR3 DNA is TGTGCCTGGAGTGGACAGACCCACTACGAGCAGTACTTC.

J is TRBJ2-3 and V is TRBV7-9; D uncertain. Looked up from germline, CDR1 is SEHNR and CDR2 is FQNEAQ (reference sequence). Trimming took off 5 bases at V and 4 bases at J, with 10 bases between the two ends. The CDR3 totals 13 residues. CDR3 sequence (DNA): TGTGCCAGCAGCGCCTCTGGTCCAGATACGCAGTATTTT. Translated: CASSASGPDTQYF. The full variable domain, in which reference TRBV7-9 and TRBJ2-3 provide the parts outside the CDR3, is DTGVSQNPRHKITKRGQNVTFRCDPISEHNRLYWYRQTLGQGPEFLTYFQNEAQLEKSRLLSDRFSAERPKGSFSTLEIQRTEQGDSAMYLCASSASGPDTQYFGPGTRLTVL.

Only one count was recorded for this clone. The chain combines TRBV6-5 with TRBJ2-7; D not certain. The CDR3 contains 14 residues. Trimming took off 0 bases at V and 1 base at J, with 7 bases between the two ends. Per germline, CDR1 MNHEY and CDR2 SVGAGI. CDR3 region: CASSYSPDSYEQYF. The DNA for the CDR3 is TGTGCCAGCAGTTACTCGCCCGATTCCTACGAGCAGTACTTC.

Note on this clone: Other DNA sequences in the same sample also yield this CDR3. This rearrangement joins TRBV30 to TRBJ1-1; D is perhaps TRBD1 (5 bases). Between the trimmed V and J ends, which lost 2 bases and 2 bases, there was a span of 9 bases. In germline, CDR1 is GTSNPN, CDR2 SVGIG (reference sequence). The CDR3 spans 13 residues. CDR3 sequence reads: CAWSRQRNTEAFF. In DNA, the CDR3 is TGTGCCTGGAGTCGACAGAGAAACACTGAAGCTTTCTTT.

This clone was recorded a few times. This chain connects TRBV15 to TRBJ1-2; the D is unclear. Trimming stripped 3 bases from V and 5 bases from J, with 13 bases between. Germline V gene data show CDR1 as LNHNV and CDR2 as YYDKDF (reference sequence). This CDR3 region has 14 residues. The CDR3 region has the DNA TGTGCCACCAGCAGCTCTATCACCGATTATGGCTACACCTTC. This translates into CATSSSITDYGYTF.

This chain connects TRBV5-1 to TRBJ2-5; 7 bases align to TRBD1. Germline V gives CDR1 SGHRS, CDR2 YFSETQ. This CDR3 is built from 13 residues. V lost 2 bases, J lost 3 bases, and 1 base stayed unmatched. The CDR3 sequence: CASSFTGEETQYF. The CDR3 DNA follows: TGCGCCAGCAGCTTCACAGGGGAAGAGACCCAGTACTTC.

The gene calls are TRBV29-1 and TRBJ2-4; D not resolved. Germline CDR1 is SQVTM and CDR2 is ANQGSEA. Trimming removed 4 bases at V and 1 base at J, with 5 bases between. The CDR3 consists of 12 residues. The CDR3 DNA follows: TGCAGCGTTGCAATGGCCAAAAACATTCAGTACTTC. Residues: CSVAMAKNIQYF.

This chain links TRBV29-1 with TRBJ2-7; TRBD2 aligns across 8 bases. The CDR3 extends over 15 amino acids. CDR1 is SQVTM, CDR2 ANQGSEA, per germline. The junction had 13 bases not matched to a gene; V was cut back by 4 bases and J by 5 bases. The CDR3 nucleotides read TGCAGCGTTGGGGGTCCGGGACTAGGTCTCGACGAGCAGTACTTC. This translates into CSVGGPGLGLDEQYF.

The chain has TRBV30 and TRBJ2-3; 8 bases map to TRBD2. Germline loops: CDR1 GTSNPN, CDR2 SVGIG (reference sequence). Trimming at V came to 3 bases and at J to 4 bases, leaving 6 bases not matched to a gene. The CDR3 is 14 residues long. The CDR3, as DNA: TGTGCCTGGAGCTCCGGGACTAGGGCAGATACGCAGTATTTT. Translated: CAWSSGTRADTQYF.

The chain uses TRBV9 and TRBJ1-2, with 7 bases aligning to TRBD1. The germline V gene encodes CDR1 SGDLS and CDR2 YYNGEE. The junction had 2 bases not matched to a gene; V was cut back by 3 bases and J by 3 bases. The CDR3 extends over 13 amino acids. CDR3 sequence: CASSATGHYGYTF. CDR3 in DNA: TGTGCCAGCAGCGCGACAGGGCACTATGGCTACACCTTC.

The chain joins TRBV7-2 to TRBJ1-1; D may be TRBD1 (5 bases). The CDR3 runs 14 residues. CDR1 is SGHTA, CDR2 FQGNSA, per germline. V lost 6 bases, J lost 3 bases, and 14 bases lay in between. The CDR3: CASRPALGDTEAFF. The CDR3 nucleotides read TGTGCCAGCAGACCGGCCTTGGGGGACACTGAAGCTTTCTTT.

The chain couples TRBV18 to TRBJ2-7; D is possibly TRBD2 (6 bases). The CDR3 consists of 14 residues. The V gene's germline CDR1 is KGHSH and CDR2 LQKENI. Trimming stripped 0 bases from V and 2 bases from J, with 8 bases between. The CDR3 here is CASSPPPGAYEQYF. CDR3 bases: TGTGCCAGCTCACCACCGCCGGGGGCCTACGAGCAGTACTTC.

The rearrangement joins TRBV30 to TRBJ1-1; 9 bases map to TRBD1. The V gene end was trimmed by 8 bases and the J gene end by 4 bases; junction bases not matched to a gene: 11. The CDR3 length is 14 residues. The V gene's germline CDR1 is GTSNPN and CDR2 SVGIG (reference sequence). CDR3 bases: TGTGCCGGGACCGGGACAGGGACTCTCACTGAAGCTTTCTTT. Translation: CAGTGTGTLTEAFF. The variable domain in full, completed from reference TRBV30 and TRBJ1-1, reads SQTIHQWPATLVQPVGSPLSLECTVEGTSNPNLYWYRQAAGRGLQLLFYSVGIGQISSEVPQNLSASRPQDRQFILSSKKLLLSDSGFYLCAGTGTGTLTEAFFGQGTRLTVV.

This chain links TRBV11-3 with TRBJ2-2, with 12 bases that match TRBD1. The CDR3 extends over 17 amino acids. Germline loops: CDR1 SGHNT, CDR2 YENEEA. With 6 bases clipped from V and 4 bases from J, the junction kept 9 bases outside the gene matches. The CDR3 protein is CASSLGQGAKGTGELFF. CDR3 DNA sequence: TGTGCCAGCAGTTTGGGACAGGGGGCGAAGGGCACCGGGGAGCTGTTTTTT.

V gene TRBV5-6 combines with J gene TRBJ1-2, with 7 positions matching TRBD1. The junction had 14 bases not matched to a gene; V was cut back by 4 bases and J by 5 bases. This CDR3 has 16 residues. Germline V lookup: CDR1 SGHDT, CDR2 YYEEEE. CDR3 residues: CASSPEGTVGQYGYTF. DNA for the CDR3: TGTGCCAGCAGCCCAGAGGGTACGGTGGGACAGTATGGCTACACCTTC.

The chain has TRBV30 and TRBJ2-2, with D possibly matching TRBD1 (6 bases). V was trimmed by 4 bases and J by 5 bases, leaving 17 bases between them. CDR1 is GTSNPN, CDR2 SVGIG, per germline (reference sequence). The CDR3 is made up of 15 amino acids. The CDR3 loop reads CAWTSAGDLTGELFF. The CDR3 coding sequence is TGTGCCTGGACCTCGGCAGGGGATCTGACCGGGGAGCTGTTTTTT.

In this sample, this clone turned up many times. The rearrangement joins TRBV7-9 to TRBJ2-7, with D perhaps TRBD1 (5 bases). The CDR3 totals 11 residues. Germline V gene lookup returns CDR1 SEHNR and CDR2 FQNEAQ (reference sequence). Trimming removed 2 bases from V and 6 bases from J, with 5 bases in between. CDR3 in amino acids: CASSLRGEQYF. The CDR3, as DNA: TGTGCCAGCAGCTTAAGGGGCGAGCAGTACTTC. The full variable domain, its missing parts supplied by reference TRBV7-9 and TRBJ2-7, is DTGVSQNPRHKITKRGQNVTFRCDPISEHNRLYWYRQTLGQGPEFLTYFQNEAQLEKSRLLSDRFSAERPKGSFSTLEIQRTEQGDSAMYLCASSLRGEQYFGPGTRLTVT.

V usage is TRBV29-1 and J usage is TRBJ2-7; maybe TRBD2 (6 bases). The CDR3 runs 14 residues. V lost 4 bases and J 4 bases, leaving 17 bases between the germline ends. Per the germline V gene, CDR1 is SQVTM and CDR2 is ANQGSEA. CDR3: CSVVSGLAMYEQYF. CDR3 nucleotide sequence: TGCAGCGTTGTATCAGGGCTAGCGATGTACGAGCAGTACTTC.

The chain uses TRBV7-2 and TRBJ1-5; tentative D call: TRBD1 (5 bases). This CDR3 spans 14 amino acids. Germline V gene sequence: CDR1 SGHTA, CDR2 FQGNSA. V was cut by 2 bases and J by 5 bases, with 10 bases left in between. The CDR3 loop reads CASSLWGGDQPQHF. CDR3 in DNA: TGTGCCAGCAGCTTATGGGGGGGAGATCAGCCCCAGCATTTT.

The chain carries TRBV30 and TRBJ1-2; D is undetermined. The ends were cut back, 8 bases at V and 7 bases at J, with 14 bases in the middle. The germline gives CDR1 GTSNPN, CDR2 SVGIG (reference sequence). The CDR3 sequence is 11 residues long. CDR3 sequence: CAHRQRAGYTF. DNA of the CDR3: TGTGCCCATCGTCAGAGGGCTGGCTACACCTTC. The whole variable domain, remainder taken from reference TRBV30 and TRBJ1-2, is SQTIHQWPATLVQPVGSPLSLECTVEGTSNPNLYWYRQAAGRGLQLLFYSVGIGQISSEVPQNLSASRPQDRQFILSSKKLLLSDSGFYLCAHRQRAGYTFGSGTRLTVV.